The rows below give T cell receptor beta chains drawn from one sample of a study of shared clonotypes between healthy human individuals. Data came from immunoSEQ multiplex PCR; TCRdb stores just in-frame clones and leaves some out. The top ten clones hold nearly 1.5% of a sample with some 900,000 clones, more than 75% of them seen once. Specimen: memory CD4+ T cells sorted from blood. All receptors come from a man aged 18-30 years in good health. Each CDR3 is given with its conserved first and last residue. The D gene is left open where the match is weak. Not every row has a clone size; where given, it reads once, few, many or a size class.

D gene	clone size	J gene	V gene	CDR3 DNA	CDR3 protein
TRBD1	.	TRBJ2-3	TRBV6-5	TGTGCCAGCAGTTACTCGACAGGGGGGATAGATACGCAGTATTTT	CASSYSTGGIDTQYF
.	.	TRBJ1-3	TRBV27	TGTGCCAGCAGTCCCCTGCTCCGAAGCTCTGGAAACACCATATATTTT	CASSPLLRSSGNTIYF
.	.	TRBJ2-2	TRBV5-1	TGCGCCAGCAGCTTGCAGGGCACGAACACCGGGGAGCTGTTTTTT	CASSLQGTNTGELFF
TRBD2	once	TRBJ2-7	TRBV11-2	TGTGCCAGCAGCTTAGATCGCCGAAGGGACTACGACTTCTACGAGCAGTACTTC	CASSLDRRRDYDFYEQYF
.	.	TRBJ2-7	TRBV5-6	TGTGCCAGCAGCTTGGTTTCCTACGAGCAGTACTTC	CASSLVSYEQYF
.	.	TRBJ2-3	TRBV7-9	TGTGCCAGCAGCTTCGGTCGGCGGGATGGCACAGATACGCAGTATTTT	CASSFGRRDGTDTQYF
.	once	TRBJ2-7	TRBV28	TGTGCCAGCAGTCCGCCTTGGGGGTCCGAGCAGTACTTC	CASSPPWGSEQYF
TRBD1	.	TRBJ1-2	TRBV6-1	TGTGCCAGCAGGAGCGGCAGGGGGGTTGATGGCTACACCTTC	CASRSGRGVDGYTF
.	many	TRBJ2-1	TRBV10-3	TGTGCCATCAGCCCGGGACTTAACAATGAGCAGTTCTTC	CAISPGLNNEQFF
.	.	TRBJ2-5	TRBV10-3	TGTGCCATCAGTTCTAGCGCAGCAGAGACCCAGTACTTC	CAISSSAAETQYF
.	.	TRBJ1-4	TRBV7-9	TGTGCCAGCAGCTTAGGGGGAACCACTAATGAAAAACTGTTTTTT	CASSLGGTTNEKLFF
.	.	TRBJ2-5	TRBV9	TGTGCCAGCAGCGTATTTGGACTCCAAGAGACCCAGTACTTC	CASSVFGLQETQYF
TRBD1	.	TRBJ2-1	TRBV11-1	TGTGCCAGCAGCTTTTCTGTTGGGACAGGGGGCGGTGAGCAGTTCTTC	CASSFSVGTGGGEQFF
.	once	TRBJ1-6	TRBV7-9	TGTGCCAGCAGCTTAGAGTTAGCAGGGGACTATAATTCACCCCTCCACTTT	CASSLELAGDYNSPLHF
TRBD1	.	TRBJ1-2	TRBV5-4	TGTGCCAGCAGCTACGACAGGGTGGCGGGCTACACCTTC	CASSYDRVAGYTF
.	few	TRBJ1-5	TRBV4-3	TGCGCCAGCAGCCAAGAATGGGAGCAGCCCCAGCATTTT	CASSQEWEQPQHF
.	.	TRBJ1-5	TRBV11-2	TGTGCCAGCAGCCTTGGAGGGGGGCAGAAATCTCAGCCCCAGCATTTT	CASSLGGGQKSQPQHF
TRBD1	once	TRBJ2-7	TRBV5-4	TGTGCCAGCAGCATCGGGACAGGACGATACGAGCAGTACTTC	CASSIGTGRYEQYF
.	.	TRBJ2-2	TRBV4-1	TGCGCCAGCAGCCAAGGGGGAGGATCCGGGGAGCTGTTTTTT	CASSQGGGSGELFF
.	.	TRBJ2-5	TRBV2	TGTGCCAGCAGTGAAGGAACAGGTTATAAGGAGACCCAGTACTTC	CASSEGTGYKETQYF
.	.	TRBJ2-5	TRBV5-6	TGTGCCAGCAGCTTGGACCGCAGGGAGACCCAGTACTTC	CASSLDRRETQYF
.	.	TRBJ2-3	TRBV30	TGTGCCTGGATCCCCCGATCAAGCACAGATACGCAGTATTTT	CAWIPRSSTDTQYF
TRBD2	.	TRBJ2-7	TRBV11-2	TGTGCCAGCAGTTCGCGAGGAAGCGGGGGTGTAGACGAGCAGTACTTC	CASSSRGSGGVDEQYF
.	.	TRBJ1-1	TRBV18	TGTGCCAGCTCAGCTTCTTTAAACAGGGAGCCTGAAGCTTTCTTT	CASSASLNREPEAFF
.	.	TRBJ2-7	TRBV9	TGTGCCAGCAGCGTAGCGGGGGCATCCATTTACGAGCAGTACTTC	CASSVAGASIYEQYF
TRBD1	.	TRBJ2-2	TRBV6-6	TGTGCCAGCACCCCTCCCGGGGGACAGGGCGGGGAGCTGTTTTTT	CASTPPGGQGGELFF
TRBD1	.	TRBJ2-3	TRBV18	TGTGCCAGCTCACCTGAGACCCGACAGGGGAAGAGAGATACGCAGTATTTT	CASSPETRQGKRDTQYF
.	.	TRBJ1-1	TRBV6-1	TGTGCCAGCACAGTTTCCGGGGCCATGAACACTGAAGCTTTCTTT	CASTVSGAMNTEAFF
.	few	TRBJ2-5	TRBV5-1	TGCGCCAGCAGCTTAGGGGGACAAGAGACCCAGTACTTC	CASSLGGQETQYF
TRBD2	.	TRBJ2-2	TRBV5-1	TGCGCCAGCAGCCTCCGGACTAGCGGGGACACCGGGGAGCTGTTTTTT	CASSLRTSGDTGELFF
TRBD2	.	TRBJ2-7	TRBV5-5	TGTGCCAGCAGCTTGGCCCTAGCGGGGGGCAAGTACGAGCAGTACTTC	CASSLALAGGKYEQYF
TRBD2	.	TRBJ2-1	TRBV7-9	TGTGCCAGCAGCTTTTCAAGCGGGAGGTACAATGAGCAGTTCTTC	CASSFSSGRYNEQFF
.	once	TRBJ1-6	TRBV18	TGTGCCAGCCATTTCGGACAGCACTATAATTCACCCCTCCACTTT	CASHFGQHYNSPLHF
.	.	TRBJ1-2	TRBV5-6	TGTGCCAGCAGCTTTGGGCGTGGCTACACCTTC	CASSFGRGYTF
TRBD1	.	TRBJ2-2	TRBV29-1	TGCAGCGGCTGGAAACAGGGGGGTTCCGGGGAGCTGTTTTTT	CSGWKQGGSGELFF
.	.	TRBJ2-7	TRBV5-1	TGCGCCTCTTCAGTCGGCTACGAGCAGTACTTC	CASSVGYEQYF
.	.	TRBJ1-3	TRBV5-6	TGTGCCAGCAGCCCCAGGACAGCCGCTGGAAACACCATATATTTT	CASSPRTAAGNTIYF
TRBD2	.	TRBJ2-1	TRBV7-9	TGTGCCAGCAGCGCAAAAGGGCTAGCGGGAGCAAATGAGCAGTTCTTC	CASSAKGLAGANEQFF
TRBD1	few	TRBJ2-3	TRBV6-6	TGTGCCAGCAGTACTGGACAGGGCACAGATACGCAGTATTTT	CASSTGQGTDTQYF
TRBD1	.	TRBJ2-7	TRBV28	TGTGCCAGCAGGGCCCAGGGGGCCTACGAGCAGTACTTC	CASRAQGAYEQYF
.	.	TRBJ2-6	TRBV7-9	TGTGCCAGCAGCTTAGCGTTTGTCTCTGGGGCCAACGTCCTGACTTTC	CASSLAFVSGANVLTF
.	.	TRBJ2-7	TRBV18	TGTGCCAGCTCAACCTTAATCGAGCAGTACTTC	CASSTLIEQYF
.	.	TRBJ1-3	TRBV7-8	TGTGCCAGCACCCCGGGAGGGTCTGGAAACACCATATATTTT	CASTPGGSGNTIYF
TRBD1	.	TRBJ1-6	TRBV5-4	TGTGCCAGCAGCCTGGAGGGGGCCGGCAATTCACCCCTCCACTTT	CASSLEGAGNSPLHF
.	.	TRBJ1-1	TRBV30	TGTGCCTGGAGTCGAGGGGCGGACACTGAAGCTTTCTTT	CAWSRGADTEAFF
.	.	TRBJ1-1	TRBV15	TGTGCCACCAGCAGCGAACGGGGGCTTGGGACCGAAGCTTTCTTT	CATSSERGLGTEAFF
.	.	TRBJ2-2	TRBV7-9	TGTGCCAGCAGCCAGGACACCTACACCGGGGAGCTGTTTTTT	CASSQDTYTGELFF
TRBD1	few	TRBJ1-6	TRBV2	TGTGCCAGCAGCGTCAGGGGGTCACCCCTCCACTTT	CASSVRGSPLHF
.	.	TRBJ1-5	TRBV7-9	TGTGCCAGCAGCCCCCCCCTGGGGCCCCAGCATTTT	CASSPPLGPQHF
TRBD1	.	TRBJ2-7	TRBV5-1	TGCGCCAGCAGATACGGACAGGAATACGAGCAGTACTTC	CASRYGQEYEQYF